This is a list of T cell receptor beta chains from one sample in a study of shared clonotypes between healthy human individuals. The assay was immunoSEQ multiplex PCR, and TCRdb's table has in-frame clones only and misses some. The table lists millions of clones, roughly 91% of them singletons. The sample consisted of naive CD8+ T cells from PBMCs. These receptors came from a man aged 18 to 29 in good health. Some clones in this sample may be carry-over from other donors' samples. Each CDR3 is given with its conserved first and last residue. A D gene is named only where the DNA matches it firmly. Only some rows state a clone size, as once, few, many or a class for expanded clones.

V gene	J gene	D gene	CDR3 length	clone size	CDR3 DNA	CDR3 protein
TRBV4-1	TRBJ2-7	TRBD1	15	NA	TGCGCCAGCAGCCAAGATACGCCAGGGGGCGTCGAGCAGTACTTC	CASSQDTPGGVEQYF
TRBV19	TRBJ2-1	NA	13	once	TGTGCCAGTAGTATAGGACTTTTGAATGAGCAGTTCTTC	CASSIGLLNEQFF
TRBV11-2	TRBJ1-5	NA	14	NA	TGTGCCAGCAGTTTAGGGGAAGGTAATCAGCCCCAGCATTTT	CASSLGEGNQPQHF
TRBV25-1	TRBJ2-7	TRBD1	14	NA	TGTGCCAGCAGCCGGACAGGAACAGCCTACGAGCAGTACTTC	CASSRTGTAYEQYF
TRBV7-9	TRBJ1-3	NA	16	NA	TGTGCCAGCAGCTTAATTGGTCGCGGGGATGGAAACACCATATATTTT	CASSLIGRGDGNTIYF
TRBV7-6	TRBJ2-7	TRBD2	16	once	TGTGCCAGCAGCCGCTTCGGACTAGCGGATTCCTACGAGCAGTACTTC	CASSRFGLADSYEQYF
TRBV5-4	TRBJ2-2	NA	13	NA	TGTGCCAGCAGCTTCAGGTTGCCCGGGGAGCTGTTTTTT	CASSFRLPGELFF
TRBV28	TRBJ2-7	TRBD1	14	NA	TGTGCCAGCAGTTTAACGGGACAGCGTTACGAGCAGTACTTC	CASSLTGQRYEQYF
TRBV29-1	TRBJ2-2	NA	12	NA	TGCAGCGTTGAACCCCCGGGCGGGGAGCTGTTTTTT	CSVEPPGGELFF
TRBV2	TRBJ2-5	NA	14	NA	TGTGCCAGCAGCTTCAGACTAGTCTGGGAGACCCAGTACTTC	CASSFRLVWETQYF
TRBV19	TRBJ2-1	TRBD2	17	NA	TGTGCCAGTAGTATTAATCGCCTAGCGGGCAGCTACAATGAGCAGTTCTTC	CASSINRLAGSYNEQFF
TRBV4-1	TRBJ2-7	NA	14	NA	TGCGCCAGCAGCTCCTCAGGCGGTGACTACGAGCAGTACTTC	CASSSSGGDYEQYF
TRBV4-3	TRBJ1-4	NA	15	NA	TGCGCCAGCAGCCGAATTTGGGGGTTAGATGAAAAACTGTTTTTT	CASSRIWGLDEKLFF
TRBV19	TRBJ2-1	TRBD1	15	NA	TGTGCCAGTAGTGACGGACAGGGCCCCTACAATGAGCAGTTCTTC	CASSDGQGPYNEQFF
TRBV4-3	TRBJ2-7	NA	14	once	TGCGCCAGCAGCCCGTGGGCCAGGTCCTACGAGCAGTACTTC	CASSPWARSYEQYF
TRBV7-9	TRBJ2-3	NA	12	NA	TGTGCCAGCATCGGGGCCTTCGATACGCAGTATTTT	CASIGAFDTQYF
TRBV4-2	TRBJ1-4	NA	17	NA	TGTGCCAGCAGCCAACCTTCGAAGGGGTCCAGGTATGAAAAACTGTTTTTT	CASSQPSKGSRYEKLFF
TRBV14	TRBJ2-1	TRBD2	15	NA	TGTGCCAGCAGCGGTAGCGGGACTACCTACAATGAGCAGTTCTTC	CASSGSGTTYNEQFF
TRBV27	TRBJ2-1	NA	14	NA	TGTGCCAGCGACACCGGGGGAGGTCGCAATGAGCAGTTCTTC	CASDTGGGRNEQFF
TRBV15	TRBJ2-5	NA	12	NA	TGTGCCACCAGCAAAGTTGGAGAGACCCAGTACTTC	CATSKVGETQYF
TRBV6-5	TRBJ1-5	NA	12	once	TGTGCCAGCAGTCCGGCCAATCAGCCCCAGCATTTT	CASSPANQPQHF
TRBV6-5	TRBJ2-7	NA	15	NA	TGTGCCAGCAGTTTAGTCCGGACAGACTCCTACGAGCAGTACTTC	CASSLVRTDSYEQYF
TRBV11-2	TRBJ2-7	NA	15	NA	TGTGCCAGCAGCTCCCCTCGCCAGGCCACCTACGAGCAGTACTTC	CASSSPRQATYEQYF
TRBV5-1	TRBJ1-1	NA	11	NA	TGCGCCAGCAGGCGGGGCTCTGAAGCTTTCTTT	CASRRGSEAFF
TRBV12-5	TRBJ2-1	TRBD2	15	NA	TGTGCTAGTGGTTTGGCGGGACTAGCACCCAATGAGCAGTTCTTC	CASGLAGLAPNEQFF
TRBV9	TRBJ1-5	NA	13	NA	TGTGCCAGCAGCGTCTGGGGCAATCAGCCCCAGCATTTT	CASSVWGNQPQHF
TRBV25-1	TRBJ1-1	NA	13	NA	TGTGCCAGCAGTAACAGCATGAACACTGAAGCTTTCTTT	CASSNSMNTEAFF
TRBV11-2	TRBJ1-6	NA	12	NA	TGTGCCAGCACCGACCTCGCTTCACCCCTCCACTTT	CASTDLASPLHF
TRBV4-1	TRBJ2-1	TRBD1	16	NA	TGCGCCAGCAGCCCCAGCTCAGGGGGCGCTGGCAATGAGCAGTTCTTC	CASSPSSGGAGNEQFF
TRBV11-2	TRBJ2-7	NA	13	NA	TGTGCCAGCACCCCGGGGGTTCCCTACGAGCAGTACTTC	CASTPGVPYEQYF
TRBV9	TRBJ1-2	TRBD1	12	NA	TGTGCCAGCTCCGCAGGGGGCCCTGGCTACACCTTC	CASSAGGPGYTF
TRBV25-1	TRBJ2-7	NA	15	NA	TGTGCCAGCGCCACCCCGGGACAAGGGGTGCACGAGCAGTACTTC	CASATPGQGVHEQYF
TRBV5-4	TRBJ2-7	NA	16	NA	TGTGCCAGCAGCTTGGTTCCTACCTCCGGGAGCTACGAGCAGTACTTC	CASSLVPTSGSYEQYF
TRBV27	TRBJ2-7	TRBD2	16	once	TGTGCCAGCACCCCGAGTTGGGCTAGCGGGAGTGTCGAGCAGTACTTC	CASTPSWASGSVEQYF
TRBV9	TRBJ2-7	NA	14	NA	TGTGCCAGCAGCCTCCGGGATGCGGCCTACGAGCAGTACTTC	CASSLRDAAYEQYF
TRBV28	TRBJ1-2	NA	12	NA	TGTGCCAGCAGTTTCCCCGATCATGGCTACACCTTC	CASSFPDHGYTF
TRBV13	TRBJ2-7	NA	14	NA	TGTGCCAGCAGCTCCTCTGACAGACCCTACGAGCAGTACTTC	CASSSSDRPYEQYF
TRBV19	TRBJ2-7	TRBD2	15	NA	TGTGCCAGTAGTACCTGGACTAGCGGGACGCACGAGCAGTACTTC	CASSTWTSGTHEQYF
TRBV5-1	TRBJ2-7	NA	14	NA	TGCGCCAGCAGCTTGGCAGGCGGAACCTACGAGCAGTACTTC	CASSLAGGTYEQYF
TRBV5-1	TRBJ2-7	NA	14	NA	TGCGCCAGCAGCTTGGGGCGGAGGGACTACGAGCAGTACTTC	CASSLGRRDYEQYF
TRBV9	TRBJ2-2	TRBD2	16	NA	TGTGCCAGCAGTCCCAACGGACTAGGTAACACCGGGGAGCTGTTTTTT	CASSPNGLGNTGELFF
TRBV5-1	TRBJ2-5	NA	13	NA	TGCGCCAGCAGCGGATTGGAGGGCCCGGGGCAGTACTTC	CASSGLEGPGQYF
TRBV27	TRBJ1-4	NA	14	NA	TGTGCCAGCAGGGGCATGCTGGGTAATGAAAAACTGTTTTTT	CASRGMLGNEKLFF
TRBV28	TRBJ2-7	TRBD2	15	NA	TGTGCCAGCAGCCGTACGGGGGGGGTGAACTACGAGCAGTACTTC	CASSRTGGVNYEQYF
TRBV7-2	TRBJ2-2	TRBD2	15	NA	TGTGCCAGCAGCGAGGGACTAGCGGGATGGGAGGAGCTGTTTTTT	CASSEGLAGWEELFF